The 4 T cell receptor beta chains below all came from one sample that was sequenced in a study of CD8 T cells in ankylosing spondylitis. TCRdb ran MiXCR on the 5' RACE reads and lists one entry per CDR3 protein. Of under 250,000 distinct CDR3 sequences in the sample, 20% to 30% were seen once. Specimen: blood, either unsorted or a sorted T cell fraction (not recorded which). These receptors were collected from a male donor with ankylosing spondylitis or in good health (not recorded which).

CDR3 nucleotides: TGCAGCGTTGGGGACACTGGCTACACCTTC. Translated, it gives CSVGDTGYTF. The rearrangement uses TRBV29-1 and TRBJ1-2; the D gene is possibly TRBD1 (6 bases). The V end was cut by 4 bases, the J end by 7 bases, with 7 bases between. CDR3 length equals 10 residues. Germline CDR1 reads SQVTM; CDR2 reads ANQGSEA.

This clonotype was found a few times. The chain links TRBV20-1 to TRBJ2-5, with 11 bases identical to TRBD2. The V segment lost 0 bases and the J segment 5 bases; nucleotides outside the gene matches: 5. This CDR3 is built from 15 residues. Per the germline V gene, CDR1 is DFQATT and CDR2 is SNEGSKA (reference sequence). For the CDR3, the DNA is TGCAGTGCTAGAGATCGACTAGCGGGGAGGGAGACCCAGTACTTC. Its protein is CSARDRLAGRETQYF.

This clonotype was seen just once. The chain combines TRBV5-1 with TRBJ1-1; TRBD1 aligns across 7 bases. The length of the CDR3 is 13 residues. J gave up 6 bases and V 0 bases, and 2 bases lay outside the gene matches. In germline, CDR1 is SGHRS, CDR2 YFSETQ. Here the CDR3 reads CASSLEGTAEAFF. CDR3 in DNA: TGCGCCAGCAGCTTGGAAGGGACAGCTGAAGCTTTCTTT.

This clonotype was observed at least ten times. CDR3 nucleotides: TGCGCCAGCAGCTTCCCTGATGGGTTCGGTGAGCAGTTCTTC. Its protein is CASSFPDGFGEQFF. The rearrangement uses TRBV5-1 and TRBJ2-1; D is undetermined. This CDR3 region has 14 residues. Trimming took off 2 bases at V and 9 bases at J, with 15 bases between the two ends. CDR1 is SGHRS and CDR2 is YFSETQ in the germline V gene.